One and the same sample provided the 18 T cell receptor beta chains below, sequenced in a study of T cell responses to AZD1222 COVID-19 vaccine. TCRdb's table, derived via immunoSEQ multiplex PCR, lists solely in-frame clones and lacks some. The sample has 160,000 or so clones, about 90% seen once. The sequencing here drew on peripheral blood, taken on day 0 of MenACWY control vaccination. The receptors derive from an adult in good health.

This clone occurred a few times. This chain links TRBV20-1 with TRBJ2-5; D is undetermined. Trimming shortened V by 2 bases and J by 3 bases, and 4 bases separated the two germline ends. Per the germline V gene, CDR1 is DFQATT and CDR2 is SNEGSKA (reference sequence). CDR3 length: 11 amino acids. CDR3 sequence (DNA): TGCAGTGCTAGACCGGAAGAGACCCAGTACTTC. This encodes CSARPEETQYF.

This chain joins TRBV11-2 and TRBJ1-3; D call uncertain. V was trimmed by 0 bases and J by 4 bases, leaving 13 bases between them. Per germline, CDR1 SGHAT and CDR2 FQNNGV. The CDR3 contains 16 residues. CDR3 region: CASSLDTRFSGNTIYF. CDR3 bases: TGTGCCAGCAGCTTAGATACCCGTTTTAGCGGAAACACCATATATTTT.

The V gene is TRBV5-4, the J gene TRBJ2-7; D call uncertain. In germline, CDR1 is SGHNT, CDR2 YYREEE (reference sequence). Trimming cost V 0 bases and J 6 bases, with 16 bases left between them. CDR3 length equals 15 residues. Here the CDR3 DNA reads TGTGCCAGCAGCTTGGCTGGATTTATAATGGGCGAGCAGTACTTC. Its translation is CASSLAGFIMGEQYF.

J is TRBJ1-1 and V is TRBV19; D perhaps matches TRBD1 (5 bases). The V end was cut by 3 bases, the J end by 5 bases, with 10 bases between. The CDR3 spans 13 residues. Germline V gene sequence: CDR1 LNHDA, CDR2 SQIVND (reference sequence). As DNA, the CDR3 is TGTGCCAGTAGTATGGCGGGGGAAACTGAAGCTTTCTTT. Protein: CASSMAGETEAFF. Full variable domain (rest looked up from reference TRBV19 and TRBJ1-1): DGGITQSPKYLFRKEGQNVTLSCEQNLNHDAMYWYRQDPGQGLRLIYYSQIVNDFQKGDIAEGYSVSREKKESFPLTVTSAQKNPTAFYLCASSMAGETEAFFGQGTRLTVV.

This sequence joins TRBV19 and TRBJ1-1; D uncertain. V dropped 6 bases and J dropped 0 bases, with 8 bases sitting between them. The CDR3 loop spans 13 amino acids. The V gene's germline CDR1 is LNHDA and CDR2 SQIVND (reference sequence). The CDR3 here is CASRAIMNTEAFF. In DNA form, the CDR3 reads TGTGCCAGTAGAGCGATCATGAACACTGAAGCTTTCTTT.

The chain employs TRBV30 and TRBJ1-2, with 11 bases identical to TRBD1. Looked up from germline, CDR1 is GTSNPN and CDR2 is SVGIG (reference sequence). This CDR3 is 14 amino acids long. The J segment lost 8 bases and the V segment lost 2 bases, leaving 7 bases of the junction unmatched. CDR3 nucleotides: TGTGCCTGGAGTACGGACAGGGGGCATCGGGGCTACACCTTC. Its translation is CAWSTDRGHRGYTF.

V usage is TRBV7-2 and J usage is TRBJ1-2, with a tentative D call TRBD1 (5 bases). This CDR3 region has 14 residues. The germline CDR1 and CDR2 sequences are SGHTA and FQGNSA. Trimming pared 0 bases from V and 8 bases from J, leaving 13 bases between. The CDR3 DNA is TGTGCCAGCAGCTTAGCGAGGCAGGGAGGCGGCTACACCTTC. Amino acids: CASSLARQGGGYTF.

This CDR3 is CSASKGVSTDTQYF. In DNA form, the CDR3 reads TGCAGTGCTAGTAAGGGGGTTAGCACAGATACGCAGTATTTT. The rearrangement links TRBV20-1 to TRBJ2-3; weak D call: TRBD1 (6 bases). The CDR3 runs to 14 residues. Between the trimmed V and J ends, which lost 3 bases and 0 bases, there was a span of 10 bases. Germline loops: CDR1 DFQATT, CDR2 SNEGSKA (reference sequence).

Remarks on this clone: The sample contains more than one DNA sequence encoding this CDR3. The chain carries TRBV27 and TRBJ2-2, with D maybe TRBD1 (5 bases). The CDR3 extends over 13 amino acids. CDR1 is MNHEY, CDR2 SMNVEV, per germline (reference sequence). The V gene lost 0 bases and the J gene lost 8 bases, with 7 bases spanning the gap. The DNA of the CDR3 is TGTGCCAGCAGTTTATCAGGGGCGGGGGAGCTGTTTTTT. Translating gives CASSLSGAGELFF.

The rearrangement links TRBV11-2 to TRBJ2-7, with 7 nucleotides matching TRBD1. CDR3 size: 15 residues. V dropped 2 bases and J dropped 3; count of bases not matched to a gene: 7. The germline V gene has CDR1 SGHAT and CDR2 FQNNGV. CDR3 sequence (DNA): TGTGCCAGCAGCTTAAGGGGACAGTTAAGCTACGAGCAGTACTTC. Translation gives CASSLRGQLSYEQYF.

This clone has just a few counts. The chain carries TRBV27 and TRBJ1-1; no definite D call. Trimming removed 2 bases at V and 0 bases at J, with 7 bases between. This CDR3 is built from 14 residues. The germline CDR1 and CDR2 sequences are MNHEY and SMNVEV (reference sequence). The chain's CDR3 is CASSLARVNTEAFF. CDR3 nucleotides: TGTGCCAGCAGTTTAGCGAGGGTGAACACTGAAGCTTTCTTT.

This chain uses TRBV10-3 with TRBJ1-2, with 9 bases that match TRBD1. Per germline, CDR1 ENHRY and CDR2 SYGVKD. This CDR3 spans 16 amino acids. V lost 1 base and J lost 2; bases outside the gene matches: 5. CDR3 protein: CAISELQQGANYGYTF. DNA of the CDR3: TGTGCCATCAGTGAGTTGCAACAGGGGGCCAACTATGGCTACACCTTC.

V is TRBV10-3 and J is TRBJ1-5; no clear D gene. The CDR3 extends over 13 amino acids. CDR1 is ENHRY and CDR2 is SYGVKD in the germline V gene. Trimming removed 6 bases at V and 4 bases at J, with 10 bases between. CDR3 amino acids: CAISPEENQPQHF. In DNA, the CDR3 is TGTGCCATCAGCCCCGAAGAGAATCAGCCCCAGCATTTT.

The chain has TRBV11-2 and TRBJ1-1; weak D call: TRBD1 (6 bases). The CDR3 is 13 residues long. Germline V lookup: CDR1 SGHAT, CDR2 FQNNGV. V lost 3 bases to trimming and J lost 4 bases, with 9 bases between them. The CDR3 spells CASSFYRATEAFF. CDR3 nucleotides: TGTGCCAGCAGCTTTTACAGGGCCACTGAAGCTTTCTTT.

The chain recombines TRBV7-9 with TRBJ2-2, with TRBD2 matching 8 bases. CDR3 size: 17 residues. Germline V gene data show CDR1 as SEHNR and CDR2 as FQNEAQ (reference sequence). V shed 5 bases and J 5 bases; nucleotides not matched to a gene: 13. The CDR3 loop reads CASSQGSGGPRTGELFF. CDR3 in DNA: TGTGCCAGCAGCCAGGGGAGCGGGGGCCCGCGGACCGGGGAGCTGTTTTTT. Using reference TRBV7-9 and TRBJ2-2 for the parts outside the CDR3, the full variable domain is DTGVSQNPRHKITKRGQNVTFRCDPISEHNRLYWYRQTLGQGPEFLTYFQNEAQLEKSRLLSDRFSAERPKGSFSTLEIQRTEQGDSAMYLCASSQGSGGPRTGELFFGEGSRLTVL.

The chain recombines TRBV2 with TRBJ2-1; a weak D match, TRBD2 (6 bases). The CDR3 runs 15 residues. Germline CDR1 is SNHLY and CDR2 is FYNNEI. V shed 7 bases and J shed 2 bases, with 15 bases lying between them. The CDR3 DNA sequence: TGTGCCAGCACCGAGGAGGGGCAAGCCTACAATGAGCAGTTCTTC. This sequence encodes CASTEEGQAYNEQFF.

The chain has TRBV28 and TRBJ1-4, with TRBD1 matching over 9 bases. The CDR3 covers 14 residues. The germline gives CDR1 MDHEN, CDR2 SYDVKM. The V and J ends lost 6 bases and 7 bases, in that order; junction bases with no gene match: 6. The CDR3 protein is CASSRDRVIEKLFF. In nucleotides, the CDR3 is TGTGCCAGCAGCCGGGACAGGGTGATTGAAAAACTGTTTTTT.

This chain joins TRBV10-1 and TRBJ2-2; a possible D gene is TRBD1 (5 bases). The CDR3 is 14 residues long. V was trimmed by 5 bases and J by 6 bases, leaving 13 bases between them. From germline, CDR1 is WNHNN and CDR2 SYGVQD (reference sequence). DNA for the CDR3: TGCGCCAGCAGTTCGAGCTGGGGCCCCGGGGAGCTGTTTTTT. Protein: CASSSSWGPGELFF.